This T cell receptor beta chain was identified during a study of control samples from healthy donors and cancer patients. The CDR3 spans 13 residues. Deletions cut 5 bases from V and 12 bases from J, with 19 bases between. Germline V gene sequence: CDR1 SNHLY, CDR2 FYNNEI. Assay: immunoSEQ multiplex PCR; the TCRdb copy retains only in-frame clones and omits some. The sample has about 85,000 clones; around nine tenths are singletons. The chain recombines TRBV2 with TRBJ1-2; perhaps TRBD1 as D (6 bases). Sequencing used blood. This sequence was found in a woman aged 18-29 years in good health. CDR3 nucleotides: TGTGCCAGCAGTTACGGGGACCAAGGGGGTAACACCTTC. This translates into CASSYGDQGGNTF.